These 24 T cell receptor beta chains share one sample of origin, sequenced in a study of beta chain features in type 1 diabetes. cDNA synthesis used the whole RNA isolate, giving expressed TCRB sequences. Profiling relied on immunoSEQ multiplex PCR, and the TCRdb table lists in-frame clones only, not all of them. The sample records about 900,000 clones, 15% to 20% being singletons. Specimen: naive CD4+ T cells from blood. Receptor source: a woman aged 18 to 35 in good health.

The gene calls are TRBV11-2 and TRBJ2-3; no clear D. V dropped 1 base and J dropped 4 bases, with 6 bases sitting between them. The CDR3 is 13 residues long. Germline V gene lookup returns CDR1 SGHAT and CDR2 FQNNGV. CDR3 nucleotide sequence: TGTGCCAGCAGCTTAGTTAGCTCAGATACGCAGTATTTT. Protein sequence: CASSLVSSDTQYF.

This clone turned up a few times. The genes are TRBV19 and TRBJ2-1; 13 bases are shared with TRBD2. Losses at the gene ends were 4 bases for V and 4 bases for J; bases not matched to a gene: 4. The CDR3 consists of 16 residues. The germline V gene has CDR1 LNHDA and CDR2 SQIVND (reference sequence). CDR3 sequence reads: CASSRTSGSGYNEQFF. The DNA of the CDR3 is TGTGCCAGTAGTAGGACTAGCGGGAGTGGTTACAATGAGCAGTTCTTC.

Here the CDR3 DNA reads TGCGCCAGCAGCCAAGAGCTCATAGACCAGCAGTTCTTC. It specifies CASSQELIDQQFF. The V call is TRBV4-1, the J call TRBJ2-1, with D unclear. The V and J ends lost 0 bases and 11 bases respectively, with 11 bases between them. The germline gives CDR1 MGHRA, CDR2 YSYEKL. CDR3 length: 13 residues.

The chain couples TRBV28 to TRBJ2-1; D is perhaps TRBD1 (6 bases). The germline V gene has CDR1 MDHEN and CDR2 SYDVKM. Trimming removed 6 bases from V and 5 bases from J, with 11 bases in between. This CDR3 spans 13 amino acids. This CDR3 is CASRLQGNNEQFF. Here the CDR3 DNA reads TGTGCCAGCAGGCTACAGGGAAACAATGAGCAGTTCTTC. The complete variable domain, with remaining parts taken from reference TRBV28 and TRBJ2-1, reads DVKVTQSSRYLVKRTGEKVFLECVQDMDHENMFWYRQDPGLGLRLIYFSYDVKMKEKGDIPEGYSVSREKKERFSLILESASTNQTSMYLCASRLQGNNEQFFGPGTRLTVL.

V gene TRBV10-3 combines with J gene TRBJ1-5, with D possibly matching TRBD1 (6 bases). This CDR3 has 13 amino acids. The ends were cut back, 7 bases at V and 6 bases at J, with 13 bases in the middle. From germline, CDR1 is ENHRY and CDR2 SYGVKD. In nucleotides, the CDR3 is TGTGCCATCACCCCGGACAGAACTCAGCCCCAGCATTTT. Protein product: CAITPDRTQPQHF.

There are a few counts of this clone. The chain is built from TRBV7-9 and TRBJ2-1, with TRBD2 identical over 9 bases. After removal of 5 bases from V and 3 bases from J, the junction contained 17 bases not matched to a gene. Germline V gives CDR1 SEHNR, CDR2 FQNEAQ (reference sequence). The CDR3 is 19 amino acids. The DNA for the CDR3 is TGTGCCAGCAGCCACCTGGCGGGGGGGCCAGCGGGTTACTACAATGAGCAGTTCTTC. It specifies CASSHLAGGPAGYYNEQFF.

This clone came up a few times. The sample carries other DNA sequences with the same CDR3. The genes are TRBV4-3 and TRBJ2-1; 10 positions agree with TRBD2. The CDR3 sequence is 14 residues long. Trimming at V came to 1 base and at J to 10 bases, leaving 4 bases not matched to a gene. In germline, CDR1 is LGHNA, CDR2 YSLEER. CDR3 sequence (DNA): TGCGCCAGCAGCCAAGTCCGGACTAGCGGAGAGCAGTTCTTC. Encoded protein: CASSQVRTSGEQFF.

In its sample, this clone was seen a few times. Other DNA sequences in the sample encode the same CDR3. The rearrangement joins TRBV5-1 to TRBJ2-5; either TRBD1 or TRBD2 may fit D (5 bases each). Germline V gene sequence: CDR1 SGHRS, CDR2 YFSETQ. Trimming shortened V by 2 bases and J by 3 bases, and 8 bases separated the two germline ends. The CDR3 extends over 13 amino acids. Here the CDR3 DNA reads TGCGCCAGCAGCTTAGGGACGGAAGAGACCCAGTACTTC. Its translation is CASSLGTEETQYF. Full variable domain (rest looked up from reference TRBV5-1 and TRBJ2-5): KAGVTQTPRYLIKTRGQQVTLSCSPISGHRSVSWYQQTPGQGLQFLFEYFSETQRNKGNFPGRFSGRQFSNSRSEMNVSTLELGDSALYLCASSLGTEETQYFGPGTRLLVL.

CDR3 sequence reads: CASNYEQGRQPQHF. The CDR3 DNA reads as TGTGCCAGTAATTACGAACAGGGACGGCAGCCCCAGCATTTT. The J gene is TRBJ1-5, the V gene TRBV19; D perhaps matches TRBD1 (6 bases). Germline V gives CDR1 LNHDA, CDR2 SQIVND (reference sequence). Trimming removed 7 bases from V and 7 bases from J, with 17 bases in between. The CDR3 has 14 residues.

V is TRBV5-4 and J is TRBJ2-3; 8 bases agree with TRBD2. This CDR3 spans 14 amino acids. J lost 4 bases, V lost 3 bases, and 4 bases had no gene match. The germline CDR1 and CDR2 sequences are SGHNT and YYREEE (reference sequence). The CDR3 DNA sequence: TGTGCCAGCAGCTCCGGACTAGCCGCAGATACGCAGTATTTT. It yields the protein CASSSGLAADTQYF.

The genes are TRBV18 and TRBJ2-3; 9 bases agree with TRBD2. This CDR3 has 15 residues. The V gene's germline CDR1 is KGHSH and CDR2 LQKENI. The junction had 3 bases not matched to a gene; V was cut back by 1 base and J by 4 bases. The CDR3 here is CASSPQGLASDTQYF. The CDR3 nucleotides are TGTGCCAGCTCACCACAGGGACTAGCATCAGATACGCAGTATTTT.

This clone was counted between two and nine times. This chain uses TRBV28 with TRBJ2-2, with D maybe TRBD2 (6 bases). The V end was cut by 2 bases, the J end by 3 bases, with 13 bases between. Germline assignment: CDR1 MDHEN and CDR2 SYDVKM. The CDR3 covers 16 residues. This CDR3 reads CASSLRAEGYTGELFF. CDR3 nucleotides: TGTGCCAGCAGTTTAAGAGCGGAGGGCTACACCGGGGAGCTGTTTTTT.

V and J are TRBV15 and TRBJ1-1, with D perhaps TRBD1 (5 bases). The CDR3 is made up of 14 amino acids. CDR1 LNHNV and CDR2 YYDKDF come from the germline V gene (reference sequence). V dropped 5 bases and J dropped 11 bases, with 21 bases sitting between them. CDR3 loop: CATSRRGGLYSAFF. CDR3 in DNA: TGTGCCACCAGCCGAAGGGGAGGGCTGTATTCCGCTTTCTTT.

The CDR3 nucleotides read TGTGCCAGCTCACCCAGGGCCAGGGTGTCCTACAATGAGCAGTTCTTC. This codes for CASSPRARVSYNEQFF. This rearrangement joins TRBV18 to TRBJ2-1, with D perhaps matching TRBD1 (5 bases). The germline V and J ends were trimmed by 3 bases and 1 base, with 13 bases remaining between them. This CDR3 has 16 amino acids. The germline V gene has CDR1 KGHSH and CDR2 LQKENI.

The chain links TRBV4-1 to TRBJ2-1; 9 bases are shared with TRBD2. The CDR3 is 16 amino acids. Trimming cost V 1 base and J 9 bases; bases outside gene matches: 10. The germline gives CDR1 MGHRA, CDR2 YSYEKL. The CDR3 coding sequence is TGCGCCAGCAGCCAAGGACGGCTAGCGGGAAGGGGTGAGCAGTTCTTC. The encoded protein is CASSQGRLAGRGEQFF.

This chain links TRBV20-1 with TRBJ2-7; D gene uncertain. The V end lost 0 bases, the J end lost 7 bases, and 7 bases lay between the germline ends. The length of the CDR3 is 11 residues. Germline-derived CDR1 and CDR2 are DFQATT and SNEGSKA (reference sequence). The CDR3 sequence is CSARDHAEQYF. CDR3 nucleotides: TGCAGTGCTAGAGATCATGCGGAGCAGTACTTC.

The J gene is TRBJ2-4, the V gene TRBV9, with D unresolved. The germline CDR1 and CDR2 sequences are SGDLS and YYNGEE. The CDR3 is made up of 15 amino acids. Trimming pared 0 bases from V and 0 bases from J, leaving 7 bases between. The CDR3 nucleotides read TGTGCCAGCAGCGTAGGTATGGCAGCCAAAAACATTCAGTACTTC. Encoded protein: CASSVGMAAKNIQYF.

This clone was seen a handful of times. This chain uses TRBV4-3 with TRBJ2-2; 11 positions match TRBD2. Germline loops: CDR1 LGHNA, CDR2 YSLEER. CDR3 length: 16 residues. Germline trimming cut 2 bases from V and 4 bases from J; bases unmatched to any gene: 3. The chain's CDR3 is CASSQTGTSGTGELFF. For the CDR3, the DNA is TGCGCCAGCAGCCAAACCGGGACTAGCGGCACCGGGGAGCTGTTTTTT.

This clone occurred a few times. V and J are TRBV5-1 and TRBJ2-5; 11 bases align to TRBD2. This CDR3 contains 19 residues. V lost 1 base, J lost 5 bases, and 16 bases stayed unmatched. In germline, CDR1 is SGHRS, CDR2 YFSETQ. In nucleotides, the CDR3 is TGCGCCAGCAGCTTGTTGATATCCATAGCGGGAGGGCCGGGTGAGACCCAGTACTTC. Its translation is CASSLLISIAGGPGETQYF.

This chain uses TRBV7-2 with TRBJ2-3; D is uncertain. Trimming took off 1 base at V and 4 bases at J, with 9 bases between the two ends. Germline V gene sequence: CDR1 SGHTA, CDR2 FQGNSA. This CDR3 region has 14 residues. The CDR3 here is CASSLVSSADTQYF. The DNA for the CDR3 is TGTGCCAGCAGCTTAGTTTCCTCAGCAGATACGCAGTATTTT.

Only a few counts were recorded for this clone. V is TRBV20-1 and J is TRBJ2-7; D not resolved. There are 11 residues in the CDR3. From germline, CDR1 is DFQATT and CDR2 SNEGSKA (reference sequence). V was cut by 5 bases and J by 5 bases, with 10 bases left in between. In DNA form, the CDR3 reads TGCAGTGCTCTCCCCAGGAACGAGCAGTACTTC. Translating it yields CSALPRNEQYF.

The chain carries TRBV7-9 and TRBJ2-1; D is possibly TRBD2 (6 bases). Trimming shortened V by 2 bases and J by 8 bases, and 10 bases separated the two germline ends. The germline CDR1 and CDR2 sequences are SEHNR and FQNEAQ (reference sequence). This CDR3 has 13 amino acids. The CDR3: CASSLTGLHEQFF. As DNA, the CDR3 is TGTGCCAGCAGCTTAACGGGACTTCATGAGCAGTTCTTC.

The V gene is TRBV6-1, the J gene TRBJ1-2, with D unclear. The germline gives CDR1 MNHNS, CDR2 SASEGT. CDR3 length: 15 amino acids. Trimming removed 2 bases at V and 4 bases at J, with 14 bases between. The CDR3 DNA follows: TGTGCCAGCAGTGAAATGACGGCAGTGGGCTATGGCTACACCTTC. Its protein is CASSEMTAVGYGYTF.

Only a few counts were recorded for this clone. The chain combines TRBV7-2 with TRBJ2-1; 16 nucleotides agree with TRBD2. Germline V gene lookup returns CDR1 SGHTA and CDR2 FQGNSA. The CDR3 is 18 amino acids. The ends lost 4 bases at V and 2 bases at J; junction bases unmatched: 5. In nucleotides, the CDR3 is TGTGCCAGCAGCTCCCGCGGGACTAGCGGGAGGGCCTACAATGAGCAGTTCTTC. Encoded protein: CASSSRGTSGRAYNEQFF.